This TCR beta chain originates from a study of T cell clonality in common variable immunodeficiency. The germline gives CDR1 SGDLS, CDR2 YYNGEE. V lost 3 bases to trimming and J lost 2 bases; unmatched junction nucleotides: 7. CDR3 length: 17 amino acids. Profiling relied on immunoSEQ multiplex PCR, and the TCRdb table lists in-frame clones only, not all of them. The table records 40,000 to 45,000 clones without singletons, the ten largest covering less than 3.5%. The table lists this clone with many counts. Its antigen remains unknown. The read ends 3 residues shy of where the CDR3 ends; the end is completed using the germline J gene. Study-wide findings and caveats: Fewer TCRbeta clones were shared among CVID subjects than controls. CVID subjects showed higher TCRbeta clonality than healthy controls. In common variable immunodeficiency, TCR beta chains reportedly carried fewer deletions and N-nucleotide insertions.

This clonotype originated in a person between 18 and 75 years old in good health. What was sequenced was peripheral blood mononuclear cells. V and J are TRBV9 and TRBJ2-2, with 10 bases that match TRBD2. The CDR3 DNA, read in part, is TGTGCCAGCAGCGACGAGGGACTAGCGAAAAACACCGGGGAG. This translates into CASSDEGLAKNTGE. The full CDR3 protein reads CASSDEGLAKNTGELFF.